These 22 T cell receptor beta chains originate from one sample sequenced in a study of cytomegalovirus exposure and HLA in healthy donors. With 60 Vbeta and 13 Jbeta primers, the PCR was carried out. TCRdb's table, derived via immunoSEQ multiplex PCR, lists solely in-frame clones and lacks some. Seen here are about 130,000 clones, under 90% observed once, and the top ten hold 0.7%. The sample comprised PBMCs. These receptors originate from a man younger than 35 in good health and CMV-seronegative.

The chain carries TRBV29-1 and TRBJ1-4, with a weak D call TRBD1 (5 bases). The CDR3 has 15 amino acids. Per the germline V gene, CDR1 is SQVTM and CDR2 is ANQGSEA. Between the trimmed V and J ends, which lost 0 bases and 3 bases, there was a span of 11 bases. CDR3: CSVEDRRGPNEKLFF. CDR3 DNA sequence: TGCAGCGTTGAAGATCGGAGGGGCCCTAATGAAAAACTGTTTTTT.

The chain combines TRBV9 with TRBJ2-3, with 11 bases matching TRBD1. V shed 0 bases and J 10 bases; nucleotides not matched to a gene: 22. Germline CDR1 is SGDLS and CDR2 is YYNGEE. The CDR3 sequence is 20 residues long. The CDR3 reads CASSVAADRGRLADPDPQYF. CDR3 bases: TGTGCCAGCAGCGTAGCTGCGGACAGGGGGCGTCTAGCGGACCCCGATCCGCAGTATTTT.

The chain carries TRBV27 and TRBJ2-1; 13 bases fit TRBD2. Trimming took 7 bases from V and 10 from J; bases not matched to a gene: 4. CDR3 length: 13 residues. CDR1 is MNHEY, CDR2 SMNVEV, per germline (reference sequence). CDR3 sequence (DNA): TGTGCCAGCACCAGGACTAGCGGGGGCGAGCAGTTCTTC. Protein: CASTRTSGGEQFF.

This rearrangement joins TRBV27 to TRBJ2-3; the match to TRBD1 covers 10 bases. The V and J ends lost 10 bases and 3 bases, in that order; junction bases with no gene match: 10. Germline V gives CDR1 MNHEY, CDR2 SMNVEV (reference sequence). CDR3 length: 15 amino acids. The CDR3 DNA reads as TGTGCCACCGGACCGGGACAGGGGCTAACAGATACGCAGTATTTT. It encodes CATGPGQGLTDTQYF.

This clone appeared once. The gene calls are TRBV6-5 and TRBJ1-1; 8 positions agree with TRBD1. The CDR3 consists of 13 residues. V was pared by 6 bases and J by 7 bases, with 7 bases of the junction left unmatched. Germline assignment: CDR1 MNHEY and CDR2 SVGAGI. The CDR3 loop is CASRRQGSGEAFF. In nucleotides, the CDR3 is TGTGCCAGCAGAAGACAGGGGTCGGGTGAAGCTTTCTTT.

The chain is built from TRBV7-9 and TRBJ1-1; TRBD1 aligns across 7 bases. Germline loops: CDR1 SEHNR, CDR2 FQNEAQ (reference sequence). Trimming cost V 5 bases and J 0 bases; bases outside gene matches: 3. CDR3 length equals 14 residues. CDR3 region: CASSQDRMNTEAFF. CDR3 coding DNA: TGTGCCAGCAGCCAGGACAGGATGAACACTGAAGCTTTCTTT.

The J gene is TRBJ1-2, the V gene TRBV7-9; perhaps TRBD1 as D (6 bases). The CDR3 runs 16 residues. Trimming shortened V by 3 bases and J by 3 bases, and 17 bases separated the two germline ends. Germline V gives CDR1 SEHNR, CDR2 FQNEAQ (reference sequence). CDR3 sequence (DNA): TGTGCCAGCAGCTTTCCGGACAGACCTGAGGACTATGGCTACACCTTC. It codes for CASSFPDRPEDYGYTF.

A few counts support this clone. CDR3 DNA sequence: TGTGCCAGCAGTGAAGTCCGTAATGAAAAACTGTTTTTT. This sequence encodes CASSEVRNEKLFF. The chain joins TRBV6-1 to TRBJ1-4; D is undetermined. The CDR3 totals 13 residues. V lost 1 base to trimming and J lost 4 bases, with 4 bases between them. Germline V gives CDR1 MNHNS, CDR2 SASEGT.

The chain uses TRBV15 and TRBJ2-6; D gene unclear. CDR1 is LNHNV and CDR2 is YYDKDF in the germline V gene (reference sequence). With 4 bases removed from V and 3 bases from J, the gap between germline ends came to 4 bases. The CDR3 length is 13 residues. The CDR3 here is CATSIVGANVLTF. In DNA, the CDR3 is TGTGCCACCAGCATCGTTGGGGCCAACGTCCTGACTTTC.

The chain employs TRBV30 and TRBJ2-7, with 8 nucleotides matching TRBD1. The CDR3 covers 13 residues. J gave up 4 bases and V 7 bases, and 9 bases lay outside the gene matches. Germline assignment: CDR1 GTSNPN and CDR2 SVGIG (reference sequence). The CDR3 spells CALDRVDLYEQYF. CDR3 nucleotide sequence: TGTGCCTTGGACAGGGTAGACCTTTACGAGCAGTACTTC.

The rearrangement uses TRBV11-2 and TRBJ1-4; TRBD1 is a possible D gene (5 bases). The CDR3 has 13 amino acids. V gave up 1 base and J gave up 10 bases, with 10 bases separating them. Germline V gene data show CDR1 as SGHAT and CDR2 as FQNNGV. CDR3 nucleotide sequence: TGTGCCAGCAGCTTAGGACAGCTGGGAAAACTGTTTTTT. Amino acid sequence: CASSLGQLGKLFF.

V usage is TRBV7-8 and J usage is TRBJ1-1; perhaps TRBD1 as D (5 bases). The CDR3 has 16 residues. CDR1 is SGHVS, CDR2 FQNEAQ, per germline. Trimming left V 1 base short and J 1 base short, with 13 bases between. The CDR3 nucleotides read TGTGCCAGCAGCTTAGTATCTGGACACCGGAACACTGAAGCTTTCTTT. Its translation: CASSLVSGHRNTEAFF. Full variable domain (outside the CDR3, taken from reference TRBV7-8 and TRBJ1-1): GAGVSQSPRYKVAKRGQDVALRCDPISGHVSLFWYQQALGQGPEFLTYFQNEAQLDKSGLPSDRFFAERPEGSVSTLKIQRTQQEDSAVYLCASSLVSGHRNTEAFFGQGTRLTVV.

The chain uses TRBV19 and TRBJ1-5, with TRBD1 as a possible D gene (5 bases). The CDR3 extends over 15 amino acids. CDR1 is LNHDA, CDR2 SQIVND, per germline (reference sequence). Trimming removed 0 bases from V and 3 bases from J, with 9 bases in between. CDR3 region: CASSIDGRDNQPQHF. CDR3 coding DNA: TGTGCCAGTAGTATAGACGGCAGGGACAATCAGCCCCAGCATTTT.

V usage is TRBV5-6 and J usage is TRBJ2-3; 9 bases are a match to TRBD1. Germline V gene sequence: CDR1 SGHDT, CDR2 YYEEEE. The CDR3 extends over 15 amino acids. With 7 bases clipped from V and 0 bases from J, the junction kept 6 bases outside the gene matches. Written as DNA, the CDR3 is TGTGCCAGCCGAGTCACAGGGGGCAGCACAGATACGCAGTATTTT. It translates to CASRVTGGSTDTQYF.

This chain connects TRBV10-3 to TRBJ1-2; 9 nucleotides agree with TRBD1. Trimming cost V 1 base and J 5 bases; bases outside gene matches: 5. This CDR3 spans 15 amino acids. CDR1 and CDR2 from the germline V gene are ENHRY and SYGVKD. The CDR3 loop reads CAISELTGGVYGYTF. CDR3 DNA: TGTGCCATCAGTGAGTTGACAGGGGGAGTTTATGGCTACACCTTC.

This clone has just a few counts. J is TRBJ1-2 and V is TRBV29-1; TRBD1 matches at 10 bases. The J segment lost 8 bases and the V segment lost 7 bases, leaving 10 bases of the junction unmatched. Per the germline V gene, CDR1 is SQVTM and CDR2 is ANQGSEA. The CDR3 has 13 residues. The CDR3 DNA sequence: TGCAGCGAGACAGGGGGCGCATCGGGGGGCTACACCTTC. It specifies CSETGGASGGYTF. Full variable domain (remainder filled in from reference TRBV29-1 and TRBJ1-2): SAVISQKPSRDICQRGTSLTIQCQVDSQVTMMFWYRQQPGQSLTLIATANQGSEATYESGFVIDKFPISRPNLTFSTLTVSNMSPEDSSIYLCSETGGASGGYTFGSGTRLTVV.

The chain carries TRBV7-3 and TRBJ2-2, with a tentative D call TRBD1 (5 bases). Trimming removed 3 bases from V and 3 bases from J, with 14 bases in between. This CDR3 is 16 amino acids long. Germline V gene lookup returns CDR1 SGHTA and CDR2 FQGTGA. The CDR3 protein is CASSFSRADHTGELFF. CDR3 bases: TGTGCCAGCAGCTTCTCCAGGGCAGACCACACCGGGGAGCTGTTTTTT.

J is TRBJ1-6 and V is TRBV27; 9 bases map to TRBD1. The V and J ends lost 6 bases and 7 bases, in that order; junction bases with no gene match: 13. CDR1 and CDR2 from the germline V gene are MNHEY and SMNVEV (reference sequence). The length of the CDR3 is 17 residues. CDR3 nucleotide sequence: TGTGCCAGCAGAATCATCCCGGGACAGGGCAAAAATTCACCCCTCCACTTT. Residues: CASRIIPGQGKNSPLHF.

This chain links TRBV30 with TRBJ2-2; D gene uncertain. V was pared by 0 bases and J by 4 bases, with 3 bases between. CDR3 length: 12 residues. Germline V gene lookup returns CDR1 GTSNPN and CDR2 SVGIG (reference sequence). CDR3: CAWSVLTGELFF. The CDR3 DNA follows: TGTGCCTGGAGTGTACTCACCGGGGAGCTGTTTTTT.

The chain links TRBV5-8 to TRBJ2-7, with 10 bases that match TRBD1. This CDR3 spans 16 amino acids. Germline V gives CDR1 SGHTS, CDR2 YDEGEE. Trimming at V came to 7 bases and at J to 2 bases, leaving 12 bases not matched to a gene. The CDR3 region is CASGYYPGTGAYEQYF. In nucleotides, the CDR3 is TGTGCCAGCGGCTACTACCCCGGGACAGGGGCCTACGAGCAGTACTTC. Supplemented by reference TRBV5-8 and TRBJ2-7, the full variable domain reads EAGVTQSPTHLIKTRGQQATLRCSPISGHTSVYWYQQALGLGLQFLLWYDEGEERNRGNFPPRFSGRQFPNYSSELNVNALELEDSALYLCASGYYPGTGAYEQYFGPGTRLTVT.

CDR3 region: CATLQGTNNEQFF. The CDR3 coding sequence is TGTGCCACCCTCCAGGGTACTAACAATGAGCAGTTCTTC. The chain is built from TRBV19 and TRBJ2-1, with D tentatively TRBD1 (5 bases). Per the germline V gene, CDR1 is LNHDA and CDR2 is SQIVND (reference sequence). V lost 10 bases, J lost 5 bases, and 15 bases lay in between. This CDR3 spans 13 amino acids.

The chain couples TRBV4-3 to TRBJ2-3, with no clear D. This CDR3 spans 17 amino acids. With 0 bases removed from V and 1 base from J, the gap between germline ends came to 14 bases. CDR1 LGHNA and CDR2 YSLEER come from the germline V gene. CDR3 coding DNA: TGCGCCAGCAGCCAAGAAGTCCCATCGGGTCGCACAGATACGCAGTATTTT. Amino acids: CASSQEVPSGRTDTQYF.